A single sample is the source of the 3 T cell receptor beta chains below, sequenced in a study of human T cells and chemical hapten exposure. Sample time point: patch test 3, about 24 weeks after DPC sensitization. Regarding treatment: therapeutic diphenylcyclopropenone sensitization with weekly scalp DPC. TCRdb used MiXCR to reprocess the RACE reads, holding one entry per CDR3 protein. The sample holds 100,000 or so distinct CDR3 sequences, around 35% seen once. The sample in question was whole blood, obtained in connection with sensitization to the hapten diphenylcyclopropenone (DPC). The receptor source for this set is a man aged 35 to 55 with alopecia areata. Some clones in this sample may be carry-over from other donors' samples.

The chain uses TRBV5-1 and TRBJ2-3; TRBD2 matches at 10 bases. The CDR3 is made up of 16 amino acids. The junction had 8 bases not matched to a gene; V was cut back by 3 bases and J by 4 bases. The germline V gene encodes CDR1 SGHRS and CDR2 YFSETQ. CDR3 region: CASSSDVAGGADTQYF. The CDR3 DNA is TGCGCCAGCAGCTCCGACGTAGCGGGAGGCGCAGATACGCAGTATTTT. The full variable domain, completed using reference TRBV5-1 and TRBJ2-3, is KAGVTQTPRYLIKTRGQQVTLSCSPISGHRSVSWYQQTPGQGLQFLFEYFSETQRNKGNFPGRFSGRQFSNSRSEMNVSTLELGDSALYLCASSSDVAGGADTQYFGPGTRLTVL.

The gene calls are TRBV29-1 and TRBJ2-3, with 13 bases fitting TRBD2. Germline V gives CDR1 SQVTM, CDR2 ANQGSEA. The CDR3 is 16 residues long. The V segment lost 8 bases and the J segment 5 bases; nucleotides outside the gene matches: 13. The CDR3 DNA follows: TGCAGCTCCCACGGGACTAGCGGGAAACGCGGAGATACGCAGTATTTT. Translation: CSSHGTSGKRGDTQYF.

Of note for this clonotype: A junction boundary mismatches the germline segment, possibly from a read error. This chain uses TRBV2 with TRBJ1-6; 7 bases are a match to TRBD1. Germline V lookup: CDR1 SNHLY, CDR2 FYNNEI. The CDR3 is 17 residues long. The DNA of the CDR3 is TGTGCCAGCAGTGAACTAGGGGGCCTGACTTTGAATTCACCCCACCACTTT. As protein: CASSELGGLTLNSPHHF.